This T cell receptor beta chain was captured in a study of cytomegalovirus exposure and HLA in healthy donors (TCRdb year 2017). Background on the whole study: An earlier analysis of some 600 of the donors reported approximately 300 Gb of sequence data and about 120 million unique TCR beta sequences obtained from roughly 180 million T cells. An earlier analysis of nearly 600 of the donors applied high-throughput TCR beta sequencing to assess whether each TCR beta V gene segment acted as functional or pseudogenic. To study patterns of TCR occurrence, a later analysis re-analyzed previously published TCR beta repertoires from several hundred donors and added high-resolution HLA genotyping. Several DR-DQ haplotypes were handled as single units for association and clustering because linkage in the cohort was strong. All discovery cohort repertoires had been generated using a single sequencing platform. The number of typed donors differed by locus: about 620-640 for A, B, C, DRB1 and DQB1; approximately 530 for DQA1; 600 to 610 for DPA1; and around 490 for DPB1. The later analysis used no new phenotypic data to find candidate immune exposures, relying instead on TCR beta sequences and their occurrence across donors. The study aimed to test whether cataloging public T cell receptors could reveal signatures of past pathogen exposure. High-throughput TCR immunosequencing, statistical association of individual TCRs with disease status, and machine learning were combined to predict cytomegalovirus infection status. A later genetic analysis used genome-wide SNP genotypes for about 65% of the 666 donors, treating that subset as a discovery cohort. Both class I and class II loci were covered by HLA typing, at four-digit resolution. Roughly 300 gigabases of sequencing data and around 85 million unique TCR sequences made up an early release that covered over 550 HLA-typed donors. Using immunosequencing, the study profiled T cell repertoires from roughly 650 subjects and related those repertoires to cytomegalovirus serostatus. In addition to the first cohort of 666 subjects, a separate validation cohort of approximately 120 different subjects was used. The genetic ancestry cluster associated with self-reported Caucasian donors included 81% of the 300 to 450 genotyped donors. Donor age, sex, ethnicity and CMV serostatus were compiled together with the repertoire data. On average, roughly 240,000 unique TCR beta nucleotide sequences were sequenced per donor among about 400 genotyped donors of the cohort, with about 17% of those sequences being non-productive. Paper-wide results and their limitations: A further reported finding was that TCR beta sequences accurately predicted the HLA-A and HLA-B alleles for most subjects in the first cohort. According to a later analysis, TCR association rates differed among HLA loci, with DRB1 alleles showing the most associated TCRs and HLA-C alleles showing the fewest. V-gene and J-gene trimming of TCR beta chains was associated with a missense DCLRE1C variant in a later genetic analysis, and the association was replicated in an independent cohort. When HLA alleles, especially DR and DQ, strongly co-occurred, TCR associations were difficult to assign to individual alleles. A later analysis associated 16,951 TCR beta sequences with specific HLA alleles at a false discovery rate of 0.05. Sequencing depth was assumed to be roughly uniform across donors in the presence/absence analyses, though that assumption may not hold. Because HLA typing was missing for some donors at each locus, association tests included only the typed subset. Only TCR beta chains were sequenced in this cohort, and the absence of alpha or paired-chain data limited detectable features. Several of the top co-occurrence clusters appeared to be linked to parvovirus B19, influenza, CMV and Epstein-Barr virus, according to a later analysis. About 15 rarely observed V segments, including chromosome 9 orphons, were excluded from the earlier analysis of a few hundred of the donors because counts were too low. A cluster of highly shared sequence variants was judged likely to be a technical artifact of the sequencing pipeline. Most TCR sequences were observed very rarely across donors, whereas some public TCRs were present in many individuals. A total of 164 TCR beta chains were listed by the study as associated with cytomegalovirus. A later analysis found that HLA-associated TCR beta chains were more clonally expanded and had lower generation probabilities than equally common non-associated chains. In both the original and validation cohorts, the classifier was reported to diagnose cytomegalovirus status with high specificity and sensitivity. In vitro tests confirmed that a few of the cytomegalovirus-associated TCR beta chains recognize cytomegalovirus antigens. Linkage disequilibrium might explain the correlated functional status among segregating V segments, but an unknown experimental factor could not be excluded. The only immune exposure information available for the cohort was CMV serostatus. According to a later analysis, most CMV-associated TCR beta chains appeared to be HLA-restricted, and the HLA associations seemed to be driven largely by CMV exposure. The authors suggested that the approach could potentially be generalized to other disease states and immunological phenotypes. Some IMGT-functional V segments, including TRBV6-2 and TRBV6-3, could not be told apart with the 87-base-pair reads, so those segments were excluded. Broadly in line with IMGT annotations, most TCR beta V segments showed up in productive rearrangements about 87% or about 30% of the time in an earlier analysis of 450 to 750 of the donors. In a later genetic analysis, fewer N-insertions in productive TCRs were reported among donors in an Asian-associated ancestry cluster than the roughly 640-donor mean.

The library was obtained by the immunoSEQ multiplex PCR assay. For the multiplex PCR, a mixture combining 60 forward primers for TCR Vbeta segments and 13 reverse primers for TCR Jbeta segments was used. The CDR3 region of rearranged TCR beta genes was amplified from genomic DNA by a multiplex PCR assay. On the Illumina HiSeq System, the amplified TCR beta libraries were sequenced as 87-base-pair reads. Turning to the authors' computational methods: Across the 640 or so repertoires, a later analysis counted some 81 million unique TCR beta chains, around 11 million of which were shared by at least two donors. To remove PCR and sequencing errors, raw reads were error-corrected and collapsed into unique sequences using a nearest-neighbor algorithm that merged closely related sequences. CDR3 sequences were aligned to IMGT reference sequences to assign V, D and J gene segments. For a sequence to be retained, a match of at least six nucleotides to both a V gene segment and a J gene segment was required. Rearrangements were called productive when the CDR3 lacked stop codons and stayed in frame with V and J; all others were non-productive. Following IMGT convention, CDR3 was defined as the stretch from the second conserved V-encoded cysteine to the conserved J-encoded phenylalanine. The earlier analysis of 500 to 600 of the donors excluded sequences that lacked an unambiguous match to a single V gene segment. An earlier analysis of around 600 of the donors classified V segments as functional when productive rearrangements were above 56.7% and as segregating when the standard deviation between donors was above 5%. A statistical classification framework was built for diagnosing cytomegalovirus status from the catalog of TCR beta chain sequences. In a later analysis, V and J genes were assigned by comparing TCR nucleotide sequences against IMGT/GENE-DB human TR gene sequences. In a later analysis, CDR3 sequences and most-parsimonious VDJ recombination scenarios were assigned using the TCRdist pipeline. In a later analysis, each TCR beta chain was defined by its CDR3 amino acid sequence together with its V-gene family, and reads without a unique V-gene family were excluded. In a later analysis, a few hundred highly shared, low-generation-probability nucleotide sequences were removed to address suspected cross-contamination and a sequencing artifact. In a later analysis, a clonal expansion index was calculated for each public chain from normalized within-repertoire ranks of inferred template counts. Generation probabilities in a later analysis came from a VDJ recombination model fitted to out-of-frame rearrangements, and those results were checked against IGoR. Hypergeometric tests were used in a later analysis to score TCR-TCR, TCR-HLA and TCR-CMV co-occurrence, with a repertoire-size bias correction applied to the TCR pairs. To estimate false discovery rates, a later analysis permuted the HLA or CMV assignments 20 times. In a later analysis, co-occurring TCRs were grouped using DBSCAN, with TCRdist sequence similarity added in when clustering inside HLA-allele-positive subsets. Repertoires with fewer than 30,000 or more than 120,000 public chains, plus five repertoires with anomalous nucleotide sharing, were excluded from co-occurrence clustering. Not all clones reach the TCRdb copy of this immuneACCESS table, which keeps in-frame sequences only. Checked studies attribute under half of the gap to unresolved V genes and leave the rest unexplained. The V and J calls and clone size are taken from that table; D and trimming were inferred from the DNA. This sample gives around 150,000 clones in total; about four fifths of them show up just once. More than 4% of the sample is held by the ten biggest clonotypes.

Concerning this clone: The specificity of this receptor is unknown. Base qualities were left out, and no much larger clone turns up one base away.

The V end loses 2 bases and the J end loses 2 bases, and a stretch of 9 bases separates them. From the germline V gene, CDR1 is SNHLY and CDR2 is FYNNEI. The CDR3 has 14 amino acids, counting the end cysteine and phenylalanine. This entry keeps only the CDR3 DNA: 42 bases, framed from base 1. In total, approximately 690 healthy bone marrow donors made up the cohort. All cohort members were sampled while nominally healthy, although unrecorded immune exposures were likely present. The donor tested CMV seropositive and was one of the 289 seropositive cohort members. Every donor gave a peripheral blood sample, and the peripheral blood mononuclear cells from that sample were used for TCR beta sequencing. The Qiagen DNeasy Blood Extraction Kit was used to extract genomic DNA from the blood cell samples.

The V and J segments used are TRBV2 and TRBJ1-2, with TRBD1 perhaps the D gene, on 5 matching bases. The sample was PBMCs. The sequence came from a man in his forties in good health and CMV-seropositive. The nucleotides read TGTGCCAGCAGTGAAAAGACAGTCAACTATGGCTACACCTTC. The resulting protein is CASSEKTVNYGYTF.